The T cell receptor (beta chain) described here comes from a study of monozygotic twins with cystic fibrosis (dated by TCRdb to the early 2020s). Looking at the study overall: About 3 micrograms of fragmented DNA went through roughly 15 PCR cycles to produce barcoded libraries. Twins were ranked among 1,000 or so cohort participants for weight-for-height and FEVPerc (FEV1 disease centile) at the day of blood sampling. Data for three of the twin pairs had been reported previously in another context. To gauge how much genetics shapes V and J gene usage, the researchers compared TCR beta repertoires both within and across 16 monozygotic twin pairs who have cystic fibrosis. Ten female and six male twin pairs, aged about 2.0 to 36.4 years (median around 10 years) and mostly children and adolescents, were included in the cohort.

From the cysteine up to the phenylalanine, the CDR3 has a length of 14 residues. Solely the CDR3 DNA is kept, with 42 bases framed from the first base. The germline V gene encodes CDR1 SGHNT and CDR2 YYREEE (reference sequence). Trimming at the junction amounts to 1 base on V and 1 base on J, and the germline ends lie 7 bases apart. Points on this clone: The antigen it recognizes is unknown. Base qualities are missing; no much larger clone stands one base away.

The twin pairs came from the European Cystic Fibrosis Twin and Sibling Study Cohort, a cohort that recruited patients from over a hundred CF clinics across 14 European countries. Both zygosity and CFTR genotype were checked in-house, and zygosity was tested with multiplex PCR across nine short tandem repeat loci. Peripheral blood was sampled from each twin, with clinical parameters recorded on the day of blood sampling. Phenol/chloroform extraction was used to isolate genomic DNA from peripheral blood cells, and the DNA was then kept in TE buffer at 4 degrees C. What the study reported, not specific to this receptor: Simpson clonality was generally low (median 0.0095), which suggests a naive-dominated repertoire, and clonality was higher in the most severely affected patients. Sharing of nucleotide-identical clonotypes was significantly greater within monozygotic CF twin pairs than between unrelated CF individuals (P = 0.000026, Mann-Whitney). The cohort was small, and the number of shared CDR3s showed no association with age, concordance or disease severity. The greatest similarity to the co-twin was observed for V gene usage in 13 of 16 pairs and for J usage in 8 of 16 pairs, which suggested genetic constraints.

TCR beta CDR3 regions were amplified by multiplex PCR with the immunoSEQ immune profiling system according to the manufacturer's instructions. An Illumina NextSeq system was used to carry out the sequencing. In the authors' own workflow: The immunoSEQ Analyzer platform handled processing of the sequence data, and clonality was calculated by taking the square root of Simpson's index of productive rearrangements. Jensen-Shannon distance served as the measure of similarity in V and J usage, while OLGA was used to compute CDR3 generation probabilities. The researchers looked up shared CDR3 sequences in the immuneACCESS database (August 2020) and in VDJdb (December 2020). TCRdb obtained this table from immuneACCESS and retained in-frame rearrangements with V and J assigned. These tables miss some clones; where compared with another copy, unresolved V genes account for less than half of the shortfall, and the remainder is unexplained. Clone size and the V and J calls come from that table; the DNA yielded D and trimming. The sample table records some 20,000 clones; about 86% of these occur just once. The ten largest clones add up to approximately 1.2% of the sample.

The sequencing input was blood. Rearrangement joined TRBV5-4 to TRBJ2-3; the D gene may be TRBD1 or TRBD2, since each aligns over 5 bases. This clonotype was sampled from a woman aged 30 to 39 with cystic fibrosis. The sequence in DNA is TGTGCCAGCAGCTTGCGAGGGGGCACAGATACGCAGTATTTT. Its protein product is CASSLRGGTDTQYF.